A selection of T cell receptor beta chains follows, all from one sample in a study of shared clonotypes between healthy human individuals. TCRdb keeps only in-frame clones here, not all; method: immunoSEQ multiplex PCR. The sample holds 2 million to 2.5 million clones; 90% to 95% are singletons and the top ten take about 0.41%. Sequencing used naive CD4+ T cells from PBMCs. These TCRs come from a man between 18 and 29 years old in good health. Some clones in this sample may be carry-over from other donors' samples. The CDR3 runs from the conserved cysteine through the conserved F or W. A D gene is named only where the DNA matches it firmly. A clone size is listed for some rows: how often the clone was seen (once, few, many), or a class if it is expanded.

J gene	clone size	V gene	D gene	CDR3 protein	CDR3 DNA
TRBJ1-5	-	TRBV2	-	CASSAPGRPQHF	TGTGCCAGCAGTGCTCCCGGAAGGCCCCAGCATTTT
TRBJ1-3	-	TRBV5-1	-	CASRAGSGNTIYF	TGCGCCAGCAGGGCCGGCTCTGGAAACACCATATATTTT
TRBJ2-2	-	TRBV7-9	TRBD2	CASSMPGRGRAGELFF	TGTGCCAGCAGCATGCCAGGGAGAGGGAGGGCCGGGGAGCTGTTTTTT
TRBJ2-1	-	TRBV7-2	TRBD1	CASSLYRTGRYNEQFF	TGTGCCAGCAGCTTATACCGGACAGGGAGGTACAATGAGCAGTTCTTC
TRBJ2-3	-	TRBV4-2	-	CASSQEVVTDTQYF	TGTGCCAGCAGCCAAGAGGTGGTAACAGATACGCAGTATTTT
TRBJ2-1	once	TRBV7-6	TRBD2	CASSLGTSGSNEQFF	TGTGCCAGCAGCTTAGGGACTAGCGGGAGTAATGAGCAGTTCTTC
TRBJ2-2	-	TRBV6-5	TRBD2	CASSFTSGSPTGELFF	TGTGCCAGCAGTTTTACTAGCGGGAGCCCCACCGGGGAGCTGTTTTTT
TRBJ1-3	-	TRBV6-6	-	CASTPGNTIYF	TGTGCCAGCACCCCCGGAAACACCATATATTTT
TRBJ2-5	-	TRBV12-1	-	CAKGVNRDETQYF	TGTGCCAAAGGCGTCAACAGGGACGAGACCCAGTACTTC
TRBJ1-2	once	TRBV28	-	CASSSAQGYGYTF	TGTGCCAGCAGTAGCGCTCAGGGCTATGGCTACACCTTC
TRBJ2-7	-	TRBV5-1	-	CASSFGADEQYF	TGCGCCAGCAGCTTTGGCGCGGACGAGCAGTACTTC
TRBJ1-5	-	TRBV28	TRBD1	CASSLNQGGYSNQPQHF	TGTGCCAGCAGTCTCAATCAGGGGGGTTATAGCAATCAGCCCCAGCATTTT
TRBJ2-7	-	TRBV5-1	TRBD2	CASSLRLNVAGVSYEQYF	TGCGCCAGCAGCTTACGACTAAATGTAGCGGGCGTCTCCTACGAGCAGTACTTC
TRBJ2-7	-	TRBV6-5	TRBD1	CASSPGTGGSYEQYF	TGTGCCAGCAGCCCCGGGACAGGGGGCTCCTACGAGCAGTACTTC
TRBJ1-1	few	TRBV6-1	-	CASRVGGNTEAFF	TGTGCCAGCAGGGTTGGGGGGAACACTGAAGCTTTCTTT
TRBJ2-7	-	TRBV4-2	-	CASSQERSGYEQYF	TGTGCCAGCAGCCAAGAGAGGTCTGGCTACGAGCAGTACTTC
TRBJ2-2	-	TRBV10-1	TRBD1	CASSGRDRGTGELFF	TGCGCCAGCAGTGGCCGGGACAGGGGCACCGGGGAGCTGTTTTTT
TRBJ2-7	-	TRBV28	-	CASSSAVPYEQYF	TGTGCCAGCAGTTCAGCCGTCCCCTACGAGCAGTACTTC
TRBJ1-4	-	TRBV27	-	CASSPGGLNEKLFF	TGTGCCAGCAGTCCCGGTGGCTTGAATGAAAAACTGTTTTTT
TRBJ2-1	-	TRBV5-1	TRBD2	CASSLGLARYAYNEQFF	TGCGCCAGCAGCTTGGGACTAGCGCGGTACGCCTACAATGAGCAGTTCTTC
TRBJ2-4	-	TRBV28	TRBD1	CASSTLGQGASNIQYF	TGTGCCAGCAGTACCCTCGGACAGGGGGCGAGTAACATTCAGTACTTC
TRBJ2-7	once	TRBV27	-	CASSFRNPYEQYF	TGTGCCAGCAGTTTTAGGAATCCCTACGAGCAGTACTTC
TRBJ2-5	-	TRBV25-1	TRBD2	CASSRGGRQETQYF	TGTGCCAGCTCCCGGGGGGGACGCCAAGAGACCCAGTACTTC
TRBJ1-2	-	TRBV5-1	-	CASSLGIQSGGYTF	TGCGCCAGCAGCTTGGGTATCCAGTCTGGGGGCTACACCTTC
TRBJ2-1	-	TRBV9	TRBD2	CASSVATGGYNEQFF	TGTGCCAGCAGCGTAGCGACGGGGGGCTACAATGAGCAGTTCTTC
TRBJ2-3	-	TRBV5-1	-	CASSLGRATSTDTQYF	TGCGCCAGCAGCTTGGGCAGGGCTACTAGCACAGATACGCAGTATTTT